This section outlines one TCR beta chain sequence together with its context. The sample belongs to a study of blood T cell repertoires in COVID-19. Trimming removed 1 base at V and 5 bases at J, with 15 bases between. The CDR3 runs 16 residues. Germline loops: CDR1 SGHVS, CDR2 FNYEAQ. Here immunoSEQ multiplex PCR was the method, and the copy in TCRdb shows in-frame clones only, minus some. The profile shows roughly 180,000 clones, about nine tenths of them singletons. The sequence derives from a woman in her twenties or thirties with acute or convalescent COVID-19. The gene calls are TRBV7-6 and TRBJ2-1; the D gene is possibly TRBD1 (5 bases). Sequenced input: peripheral blood. The CDR3 nucleotides are TGTGCCAGCAGCTTAGTACAGGTGGCAAACAACAATGAGCAGTTCTTC. Its translation: CASSLVQVANNNEQFF.